This T cell receptor (beta chain) was observed in a study of identical twins. Study-wide points: Fewer insertions characterized abundant cord blood beta clonotypes, whereas memory repertoires showed none. Low generation probability was overrepresented in out-of-frame alpha sequences shared by twins.

TCRdb called the 5' RACE reads again in MiXCR, with one record for every CDR3 protein. Here the sample spans a few hundred thousand distinct CDR3 sequences, roughly an eighth being singletons. About this clonotype: Its matching antigen is unknown.

The CDR3 is 17 amino acids. The trim removed 2 bases at V and 2 bases at J, leaving 5 bases unmatched. The V gene's germline CDR1 is SGHVS and CDR2 FQNEAQ. The same specimen was also included in a second study, on yellow fever vaccine responses in identical twins.

The sequence derives from a woman aged 18-35 years in good health. Specimen: CD4+ T cells sorted from blood. This chain joins TRBV7-8 and TRBJ2-7; 14 positions agree with TRBD2. The CDR3 region has the DNA TGTGCCAGCAGCTTAAAGGGACTAGCGGGAGATCCCTACGAGCAGTACTTC. Translation gives CASSLKGLAGDPYEQYF. The full variable domain, with the rest looked up from reference TRBV7-8 and TRBJ2-7, is GAGVSQSPRYKVAKRGQDVALRCDPISGHVSLFWYQQALGQGPEFLTYFQNEAQLDKSGLPSDRFFAERPEGSVSTLKIQRTQQEDSAVYLCASSLKGLAGDPYEQYFGPGTRLTVT.